This T cell receptor (beta chain) was identified during a study of T and B cells in COVID-19 patients. From blood, roughly 220-550 ng of genomic DNA served as TRB template. TRB rearrangements were amplified by multiplex PCR with BIOMED2 TRB-A/B primers. In TCRdb, the multiplex PCR reads were re-called with MiXCR into one record per CDR3 protein. The profile covers about 3,800 distinct CDR3 sequences, with approximately 23% appearing a single time and 25% to 30% taken by the ten largest. The V segment lost 1 base and the J segment 6 bases; nucleotides outside the gene matches: 15. The CDR3 is 18 residues long. This clonotype is medium-sized in the sample.

The V and J genes are TRBV12-3 or TRBV12-4 and TRBJ2-3, with TRBD2 matching 8 bases. The sequence came from a human donor with active COVID-19. The specimen was blood. The CDR3 sequence: CASSLVARGGSGVDTQYF. The CDR3 nucleotides are TGTGCCAGCAGTTTAGTTGCCCGGGGGGGGAGTGGGGTGGATACGCAGTATTTT.